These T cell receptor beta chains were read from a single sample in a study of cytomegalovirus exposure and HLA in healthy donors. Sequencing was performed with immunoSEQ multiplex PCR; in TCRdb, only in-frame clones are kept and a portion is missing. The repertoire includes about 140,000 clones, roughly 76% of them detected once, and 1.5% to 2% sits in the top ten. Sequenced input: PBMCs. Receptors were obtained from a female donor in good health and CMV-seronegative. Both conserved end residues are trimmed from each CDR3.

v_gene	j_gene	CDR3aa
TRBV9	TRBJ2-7	ASSANFYEQY
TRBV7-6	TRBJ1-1	ASSLGRDYTEAF
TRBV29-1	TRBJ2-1	SVPKVGGGFEQF
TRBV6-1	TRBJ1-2	ASSEGTYGYT
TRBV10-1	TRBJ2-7	ASSEGTGREQY
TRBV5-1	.	ASSLNRGDSYEQY
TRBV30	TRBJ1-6	AWTRQGGDSPLH
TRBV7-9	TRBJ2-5	ASSLSFQGQETQY
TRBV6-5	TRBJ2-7	ASGLRQGAYEQY
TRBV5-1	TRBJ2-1	ASSLDSLYSYNEQF
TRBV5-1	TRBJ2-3	ASSWISTSGTSTDTQY
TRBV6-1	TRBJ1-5	ASRVRQGGQPQH
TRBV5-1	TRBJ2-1	ASSLAAGAQF
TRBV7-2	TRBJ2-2	ASSPPRGGVTGELF
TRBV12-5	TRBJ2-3	ASGFPLHRETDTQY
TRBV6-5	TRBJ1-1	ASSYLRSGVGTEAF
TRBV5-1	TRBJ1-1	ASSLDITGGDTEAF
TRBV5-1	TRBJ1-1	ASTLGGSLNTEAF
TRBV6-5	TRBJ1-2	ASSSPGQYYGYT
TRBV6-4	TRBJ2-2	ASSAVADANTGELF
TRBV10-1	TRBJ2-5	ASSAEETQY
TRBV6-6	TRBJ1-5	ASSYSQGPQH
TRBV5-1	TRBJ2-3	ASSRGIDTDTQY
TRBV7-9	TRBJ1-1	ASSSLTGWANTEAF
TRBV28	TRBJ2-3	ASVRGVDRGINTQY
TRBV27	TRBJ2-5	ASSFVETQY
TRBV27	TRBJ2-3	ASSLTGLDTDTQY
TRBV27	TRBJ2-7	ASSPGQFTYEQY
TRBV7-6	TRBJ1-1	ASSSQGTEAF
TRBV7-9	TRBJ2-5	ASSSRQGLQWNKETQY
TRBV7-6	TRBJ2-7	ASSPGQGQLYEQY
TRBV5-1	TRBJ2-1	ASSLSSFLNEQF
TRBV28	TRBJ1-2	ASTRNGQGDYGYT
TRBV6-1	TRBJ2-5	ASSEGTAYRAQY
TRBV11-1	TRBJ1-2	ASSLRVDRGLGGYT
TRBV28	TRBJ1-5	APRGEGTRPQH
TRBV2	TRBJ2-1	ASRRGVSGGRTDEQF
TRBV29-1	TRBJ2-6	SVEERGQQGSGANVLT
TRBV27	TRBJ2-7	ASSLWAGREEY
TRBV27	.	ASSPTPGQGGEQY
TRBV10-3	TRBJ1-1	ASRNPGDTEAF
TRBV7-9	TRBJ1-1	ASSHKTGEAF
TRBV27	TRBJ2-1	ASKARQNPREGRGDNEQF
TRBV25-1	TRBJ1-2	ASRAGTGRYGYT
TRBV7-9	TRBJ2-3	ASSLGARTSTDTQY
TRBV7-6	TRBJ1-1	ASSLVQGTGGAHTEAF
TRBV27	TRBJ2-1	ASSLFHGPSGGDNEQF
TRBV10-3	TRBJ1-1	AISPGTGGKNTEAF
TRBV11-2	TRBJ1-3	ASSFFIDTGSGNTIY
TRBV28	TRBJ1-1	ASSFRGAGTEAF
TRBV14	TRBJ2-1	ASSRRTGGSSYNEQF
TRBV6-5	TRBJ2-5	ASSYGLAGDPETQY
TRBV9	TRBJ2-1	ASSAPPSGTYNEQF
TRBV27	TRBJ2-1	ASSLERGAEQF